This T cell receptor (beta chain) comes out of a study of response to subunit inactivated influenza vaccine. V shed 4 bases, J shed 5 bases, and the junction held 6 bases outside the gene matches. Germline V gene data show CDR1 as MNHEY and CDR2 as SVGAGI. The CDR3 is 15 residues long. TCRdb processed the RT-PCR reads anew with MiXCR; each CDR3 protein has one entry. Of about 700,000 distinct CDR3 sequences listed, roughly 13% were seen once; the top ten hold approximately 6.5%. The sample was PBMCs from blood, taken around 15 days before vaccination. The V call is TRBV6-5, the J call TRBJ2-2; 8 bases map to TRBD2. The sequence derives from a man over 45 who received an inactivated influenza vaccine. CDR3 region: CASSSPTSATGELFF. CDR3 sequence (DNA): TGTGCCAGCAGTTCACCGACTAGCGCGACCGGGGAGCTGTTTTTT.